This T cell receptor beta chain was recorded in a study of cytomegalovirus exposure and HLA in healthy donors. PCR amplification relied on 60 Vbeta primers (plus 13 Jbeta primers). Profiled with immunoSEQ multiplex PCR; TCRdb holds only in-frame clones, not every one. The table includes 120,000 or so clones, around 70% detected once. The sequenced sample was PBMCs. The receptor comes from a young man in good health and CMV-seropositive.

CDR3: CASRGTNSGNTIYF. For the CDR3, the DNA is TGCGCCAGTCGGGGTACTAACTCTGGAAACACCATATATTTT. The J gene is TRBJ1-3, the V gene TRBV5-1; D is unresolved. CDR1 and CDR2 (germline): SGHRS, YFSETQ. The CDR3 runs to 14 residues. The germline V and J ends were trimmed by 8 bases and 0 bases, with 12 bases remaining between them. Full variable domain (rest looked up from reference TRBV5-1 and TRBJ1-3): KAGVTQTPRYLIKTRGQQVTLSCSPISGHRSVSWYQQTPGQGLQFLFEYFSETQRNKGNFPGRFSGRQFSNSRSEMNVSTLELGDSALYLCASRGTNSGNTIYFGEGSWLTVV.